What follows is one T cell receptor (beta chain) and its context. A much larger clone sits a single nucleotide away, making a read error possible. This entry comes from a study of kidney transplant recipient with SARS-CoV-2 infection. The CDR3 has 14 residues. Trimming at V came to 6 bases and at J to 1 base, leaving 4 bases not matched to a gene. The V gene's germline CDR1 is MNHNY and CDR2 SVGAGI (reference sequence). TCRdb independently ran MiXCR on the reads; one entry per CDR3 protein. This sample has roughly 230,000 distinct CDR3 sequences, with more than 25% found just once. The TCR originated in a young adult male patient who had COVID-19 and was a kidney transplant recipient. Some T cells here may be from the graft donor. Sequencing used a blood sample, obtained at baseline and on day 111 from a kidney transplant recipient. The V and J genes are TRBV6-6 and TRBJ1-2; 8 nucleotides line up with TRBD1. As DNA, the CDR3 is TGTGCCAGCAGGGCAGGGGGCAGTAACTATGGCTACACCTTC. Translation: CASRAGGSNYGYTF.